The T cell receptor (beta chain) described here comes from a study of CD8 T cells in Susac syndrome. Trimming removed 3 bases at V and 5 bases at J, with 11 bases between. CDR3 length equals 14 residues. Sequencing of TCR beta covered CD8+ and CD4+ T cells obtained from blood. When the RNA was reverse transcribed, random hexamers were used with an input of 0.5 to 1 ug. TCRdb reanalysed the immunoSEQ multiplex PCR reads using MiXCR and keeps one entry per CDR3 protein. Among 95,000 to 150,000 distinct CDR3 sequences, 96% were seen once, and the ten largest hold about 0.13%. V is TRBV12-3 or TRBV12-4 and J is TRBJ1-5; D ambiguous. Sequences were obtained from CD4+ T cells from PBMCs. This clonotype originated in a human donor with Susac syndrome. DNA for the CDR3: TGTGCCAGCAGTTTTGGACTGGGAGATCAGCCCCAGCATTTT. Amino acid sequence: CASSFGLGDQPQHF.